Included here is one T cell receptor beta chain sequence, with context. Its specificity is unknown. The source of the sample is a study of beta chain features in type 1 diabetes. Findings of the study overall: Patients' naive, central memory and regulatory TCRB repertoires appeared more alike than those of healthy donors. Still unanswered here is whether HLA type influences TCRB rearrangement.

Staining for CD45RO/CCR7/CD25/CD127/CD95/CD27 allowed sorting of CD4+ naive, central memory, regulatory and stem cell-like memory cells. Purity (above 95%) was reached by all sorted populations. V was trimmed by 3 bases and J by 0 bases, leaving 9 bases between them. This CDR3 is 16 amino acids long. Germline V gene sequence: CDR1 SGHTA, CDR2 FQGTGA. The entirety of the isolated RNA underwent reverse transcription, so expressed TCRB transcripts were sequenced. Some clones are missing from TCRdb's copy, which holds only in-frame ones; the method was immunoSEQ multiplex PCR. This table has around 500,000 clones, 9.5% to 12% appearing once.

The sample was naive CD4+ T cells from blood. This chain joins TRBV7-3 and TRBJ2-6; D is undetermined. The source is a woman between 18 and 29 years old in good health. The CDR3 spells CASSLSVSSGANVLTF. Here the CDR3 DNA reads TGTGCCAGCAGCTTGTCCGTAAGCTCTGGGGCCAACGTCCTGACTTTC.